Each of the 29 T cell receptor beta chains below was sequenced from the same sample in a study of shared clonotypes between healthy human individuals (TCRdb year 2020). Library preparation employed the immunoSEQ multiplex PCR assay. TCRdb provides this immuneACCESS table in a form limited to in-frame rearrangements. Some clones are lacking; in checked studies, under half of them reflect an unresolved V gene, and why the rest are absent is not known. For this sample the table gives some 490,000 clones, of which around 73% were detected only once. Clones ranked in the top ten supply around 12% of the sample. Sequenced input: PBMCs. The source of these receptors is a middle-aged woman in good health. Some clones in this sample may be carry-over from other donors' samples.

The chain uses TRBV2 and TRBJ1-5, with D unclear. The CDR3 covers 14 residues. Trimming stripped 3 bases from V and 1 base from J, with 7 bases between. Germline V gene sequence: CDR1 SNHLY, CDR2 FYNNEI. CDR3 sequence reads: CASSDGISNQPQHF. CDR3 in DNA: TGTGCCAGCAGTGACGGAATAAGCAATCAGCCCCAGCATTTT.

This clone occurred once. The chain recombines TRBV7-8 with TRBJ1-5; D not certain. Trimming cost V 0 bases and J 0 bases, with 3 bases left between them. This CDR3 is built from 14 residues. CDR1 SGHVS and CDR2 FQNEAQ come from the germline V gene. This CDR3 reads CASSLANSNQPQHF. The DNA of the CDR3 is TGTGCCAGCAGCTTAGCCAATAGCAATCAGCCCCAGCATTTT.

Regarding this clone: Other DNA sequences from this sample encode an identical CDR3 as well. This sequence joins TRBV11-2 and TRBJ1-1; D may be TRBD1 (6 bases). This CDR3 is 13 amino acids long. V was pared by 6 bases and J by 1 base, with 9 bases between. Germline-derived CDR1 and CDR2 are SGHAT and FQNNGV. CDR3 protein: CASSSQGNTEAFF. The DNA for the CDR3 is TGTGCCAGCAGTTCACAGGGGAACACTGAAGCTTTCTTT.

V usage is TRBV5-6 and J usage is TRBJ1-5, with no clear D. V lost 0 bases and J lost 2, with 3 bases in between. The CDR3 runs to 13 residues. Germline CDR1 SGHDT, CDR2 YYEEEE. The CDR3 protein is CASSLGRNQPQHF. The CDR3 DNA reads TGTGCCAGCAGCTTGGGCCGCAATCAGCCCCAGCATTTT.

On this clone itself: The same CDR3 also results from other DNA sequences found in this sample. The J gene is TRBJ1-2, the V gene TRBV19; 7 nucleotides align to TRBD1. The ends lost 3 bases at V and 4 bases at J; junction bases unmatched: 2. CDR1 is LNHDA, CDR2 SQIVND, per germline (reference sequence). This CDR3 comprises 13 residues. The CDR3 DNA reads TGTGCCAGTAGTATCCGGGACAGCTATGGCTACACCTTC. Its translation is CASSIRDSYGYTF.

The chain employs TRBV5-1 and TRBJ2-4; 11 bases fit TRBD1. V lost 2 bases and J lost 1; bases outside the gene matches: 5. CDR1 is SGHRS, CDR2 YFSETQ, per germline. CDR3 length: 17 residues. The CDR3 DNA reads TGCGCCAGCAGCTTTCCTGGACAGGGGGCGGCCAAAAACATTCAGTACTTC. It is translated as CASSFPGQGAAKNIQYF.

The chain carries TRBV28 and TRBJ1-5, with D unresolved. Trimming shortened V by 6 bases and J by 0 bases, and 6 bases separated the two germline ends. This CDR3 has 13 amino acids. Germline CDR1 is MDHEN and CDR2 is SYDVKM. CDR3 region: CASRLRSNQPQHF. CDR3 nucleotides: TGTGCCAGCAGGTTACGTAGCAATCAGCCCCAGCATTTT.

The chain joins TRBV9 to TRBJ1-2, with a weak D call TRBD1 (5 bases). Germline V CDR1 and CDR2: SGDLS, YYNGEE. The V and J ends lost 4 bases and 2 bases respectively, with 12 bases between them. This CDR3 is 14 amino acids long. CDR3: CASSSIGANYGYTF. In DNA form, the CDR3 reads TGTGCCAGCAGCTCTATCGGGGCAAACTATGGCTACACCTTC.

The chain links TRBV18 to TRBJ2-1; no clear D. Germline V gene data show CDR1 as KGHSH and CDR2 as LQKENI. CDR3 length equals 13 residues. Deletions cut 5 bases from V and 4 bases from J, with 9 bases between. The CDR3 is CASSTDAYNEQFF. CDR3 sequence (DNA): TGTGCCAGCTCAACGGACGCATACAATGAGCAGTTCTTC.

The CDR3 region is CASLPNRPANTGELFF. CDR3 nucleotides: TGTGCCAGCCTACCAAACCGCCCCGCGAACACCGGGGAGCTGTTTTTT. The V and J genes are TRBV7-9 and TRBJ2-2, with no clear D. V lost 8 bases to trimming and J lost 0 bases, with 16 bases between them. The germline gives CDR1 SEHNR, CDR2 FQNEAQ (reference sequence). This CDR3 is 16 amino acids long. Together with reference TRBV7-9 and TRBJ2-2, the CDR3 gives the full variable domain: DTGVSQNPRHKITKRGQNVTFRCDPISEHNRLYWYRQTLGQGPEFLTYFQNEAQLEKSRLLSDRFSAERPKGSFSTLEIQRTEQGDSAMYLCASLPNRPANTGELFFGEGSRLTVL.

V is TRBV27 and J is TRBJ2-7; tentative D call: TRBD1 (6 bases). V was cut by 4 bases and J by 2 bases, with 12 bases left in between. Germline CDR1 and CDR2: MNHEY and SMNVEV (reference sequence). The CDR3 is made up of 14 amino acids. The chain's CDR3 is CASSSNRDPYEQYF. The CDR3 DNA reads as TGTGCCAGCAGTTCTAACAGGGATCCCTACGAGCAGTACTTC.

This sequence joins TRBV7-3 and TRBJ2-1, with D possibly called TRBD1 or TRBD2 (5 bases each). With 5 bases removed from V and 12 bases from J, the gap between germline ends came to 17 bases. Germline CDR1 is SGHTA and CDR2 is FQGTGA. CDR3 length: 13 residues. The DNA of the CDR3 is TGTGCCAGCAGCCCTACTAGGGGCACGGTGCAGTTCTTC. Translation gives CASSPTRGTVQFF.

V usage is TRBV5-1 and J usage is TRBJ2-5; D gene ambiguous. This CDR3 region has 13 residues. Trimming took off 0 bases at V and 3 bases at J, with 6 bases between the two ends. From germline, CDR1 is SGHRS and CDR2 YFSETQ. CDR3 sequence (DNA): TGCGCCAGCAGCTTGGGGCAGAAAGAGACCCAGTACTTC. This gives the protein CASSLGQKETQYF.

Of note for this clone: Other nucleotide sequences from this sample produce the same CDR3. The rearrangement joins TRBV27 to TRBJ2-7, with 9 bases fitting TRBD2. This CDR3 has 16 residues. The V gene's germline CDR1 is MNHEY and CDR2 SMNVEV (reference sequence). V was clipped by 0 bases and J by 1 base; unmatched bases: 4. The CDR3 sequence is CASSLSAGGLSYEQYF. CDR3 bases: TGTGCCAGCAGTTTATCGGCGGGAGGGCTTTCCTACGAGCAGTACTTC.

The CDR3 bases are TGCGCCAGCAGCTTAGCGAGGGACAGCCGAAACCAAGAGACCCAGTACTTC. Translation gives CASSLARDSRNQETQYF. V gene TRBV5-1 combines with J gene TRBJ2-5; 7 bases align to TRBD1. CDR1 is SGHRS and CDR2 is YFSETQ in the germline V gene. This CDR3 has 17 amino acids. V dropped 2 bases and J dropped 0; count of bases not matched to a gene: 10.

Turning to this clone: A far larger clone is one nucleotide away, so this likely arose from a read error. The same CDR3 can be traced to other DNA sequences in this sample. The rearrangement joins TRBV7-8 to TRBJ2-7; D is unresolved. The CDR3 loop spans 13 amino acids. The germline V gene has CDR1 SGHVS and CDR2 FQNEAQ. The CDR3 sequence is CASSLAPYYEQYF. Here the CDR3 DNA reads TGTGCCAGTAGCTTAGCCCCATACTACGAGCAGTACTTC.

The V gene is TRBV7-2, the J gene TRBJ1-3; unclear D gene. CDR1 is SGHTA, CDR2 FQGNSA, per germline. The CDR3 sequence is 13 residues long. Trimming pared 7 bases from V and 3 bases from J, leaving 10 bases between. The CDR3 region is CASMREFGNTIYF. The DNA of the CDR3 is TGTGCCAGCATGCGGGAGTTTGGAAACACCATATATTTT.

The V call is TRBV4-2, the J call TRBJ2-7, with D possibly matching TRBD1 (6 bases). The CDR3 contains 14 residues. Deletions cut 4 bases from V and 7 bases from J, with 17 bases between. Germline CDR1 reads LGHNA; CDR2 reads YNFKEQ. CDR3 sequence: CASSPSGGETEQYF. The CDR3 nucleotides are TGTGCCAGCAGCCCGTCTGGGGGCGAGACGGAGCAGTACTTC.

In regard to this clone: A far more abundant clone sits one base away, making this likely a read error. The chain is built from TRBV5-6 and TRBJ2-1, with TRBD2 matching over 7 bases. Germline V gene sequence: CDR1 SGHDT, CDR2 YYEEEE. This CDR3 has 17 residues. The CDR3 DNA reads TGTGCCGGCAGCTTGGCAGGGAGAGGGAGGGCGTTCAATGAGCAGTTCTTC. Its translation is CAGSLAGRGRAFNEQFF.

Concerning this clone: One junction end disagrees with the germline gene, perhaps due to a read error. This chain's CDR3 is CASRVLRDYHGF. The CDR3 DNA follows: TGTGCCAGCAGAGTACTCCGGGACTACCACGGCTTT. This rearrangement joins TRBV7-9 to TRBJ2-3; 7 bases are a match to TRBD2. Germline V gene sequence: CDR1 SEHNR, CDR2 FQNEAQ (reference sequence). The CDR3 contains 12 residues. Combining the CDR3 with reference TRBV7-9 and TRBJ2-3 gives the whole variable domain DTGVSQNPRHKITKRGQNVTFRCDPISEHNRLYWYRQTLGQGPEFLTYFQNEAQLEKSRLLSDRFSAERPKGSFSTLEIQRTEQGDSAMYLCASRVLRDYHGFGPGTRLTVL.

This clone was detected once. For the CDR3, the DNA is TGCGCCAGCAACCCGAACCCGGGACACTCCTACGAGCAGTACTTC. This codes for CASNPNPGHSYEQYF. This chain uses TRBV4-1 with TRBJ2-7; a weak D match, TRBD1 (6 bases). This CDR3 comprises 15 residues. From germline, CDR1 is MGHRA and CDR2 YSYEKL. The germline V and J ends were trimmed by 7 bases and 0 bases, with 16 bases remaining between them.

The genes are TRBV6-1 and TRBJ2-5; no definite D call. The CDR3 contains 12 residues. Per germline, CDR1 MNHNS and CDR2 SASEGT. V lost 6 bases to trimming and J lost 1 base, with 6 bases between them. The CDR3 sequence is CASRWSQETQYF. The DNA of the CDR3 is TGTGCCAGCAGGTGGTCCCAAGAGACCCAGTACTTC.

The CDR3 sequence is CASSKGSGDSSYEQYF. Here the CDR3 DNA reads TGTGCCAGCAGTAAGGGGTCGGGAGACTCCTCCTACGAGCAGTACTTC. The rearrangement joins TRBV27 to TRBJ2-7; D is perhaps TRBD2 (6 bases). The germline gives CDR1 MNHEY, CDR2 SMNVEV (reference sequence). This CDR3 is built from 16 residues. The V gene lost 5 bases and the J gene lost 0 bases, with 17 bases spanning the gap.

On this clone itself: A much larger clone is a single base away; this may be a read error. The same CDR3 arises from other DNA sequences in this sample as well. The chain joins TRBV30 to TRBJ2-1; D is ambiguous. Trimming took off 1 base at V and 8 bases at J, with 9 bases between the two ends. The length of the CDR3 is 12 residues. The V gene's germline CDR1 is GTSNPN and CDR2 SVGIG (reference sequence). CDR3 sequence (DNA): TGTGCCTGGAGTGGGGTCACCCATGAGCAGTTCTTC. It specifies CAWSGVTHEQFF.

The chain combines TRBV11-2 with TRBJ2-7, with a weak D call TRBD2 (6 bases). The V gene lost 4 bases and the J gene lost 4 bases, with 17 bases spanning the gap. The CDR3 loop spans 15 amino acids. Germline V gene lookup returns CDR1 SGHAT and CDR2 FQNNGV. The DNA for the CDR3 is TGTGCCAGCAGCTGGGCCGGGACTCACGGATACGAGCAGTACTTC. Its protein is CASSWAGTHGYEQYF.

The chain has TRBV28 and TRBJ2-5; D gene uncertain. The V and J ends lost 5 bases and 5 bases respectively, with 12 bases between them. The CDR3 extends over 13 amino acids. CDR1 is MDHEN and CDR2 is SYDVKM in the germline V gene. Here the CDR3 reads CASSLALRETQYF. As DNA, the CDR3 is TGTGCCAGCAGTCTCGCACTGCGGGAGACCCAGTACTTC.

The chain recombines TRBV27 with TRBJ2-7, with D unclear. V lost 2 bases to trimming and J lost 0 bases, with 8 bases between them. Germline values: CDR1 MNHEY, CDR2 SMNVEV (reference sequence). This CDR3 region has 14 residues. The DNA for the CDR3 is TGTGCCAGCAGTTTAGTCGCCAGCTCCTACGAGCAGTACTTC. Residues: CASSLVASSYEQYF.

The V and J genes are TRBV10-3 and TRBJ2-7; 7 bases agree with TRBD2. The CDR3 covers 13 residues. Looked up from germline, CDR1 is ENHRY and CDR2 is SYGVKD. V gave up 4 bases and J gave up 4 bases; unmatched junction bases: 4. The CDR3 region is CAISGVGGYEQYF. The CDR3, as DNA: TGTGCCATCAGTGGGGTCGGGGGGTACGAGCAGTACTTC.

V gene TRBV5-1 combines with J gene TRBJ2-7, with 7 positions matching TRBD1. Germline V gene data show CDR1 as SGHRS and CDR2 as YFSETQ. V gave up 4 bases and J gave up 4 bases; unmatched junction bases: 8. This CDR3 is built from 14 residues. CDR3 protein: CASSLRTGEYEQYF. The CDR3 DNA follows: TGCGCCAGCAGCCTAAGGACAGGCGAATACGAGCAGTACTTC.